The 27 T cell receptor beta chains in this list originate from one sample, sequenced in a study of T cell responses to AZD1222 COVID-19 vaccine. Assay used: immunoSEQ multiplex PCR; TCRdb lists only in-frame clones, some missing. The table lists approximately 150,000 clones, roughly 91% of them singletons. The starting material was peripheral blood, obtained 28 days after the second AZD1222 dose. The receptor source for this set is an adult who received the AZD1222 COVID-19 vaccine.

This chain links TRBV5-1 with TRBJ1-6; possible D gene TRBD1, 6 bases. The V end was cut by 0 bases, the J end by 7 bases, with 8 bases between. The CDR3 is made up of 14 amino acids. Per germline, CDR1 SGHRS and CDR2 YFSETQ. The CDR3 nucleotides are TGCGCCAGCAGCTTGGCAGGGGACAATTCACCCCTCCACTTT. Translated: CASSLAGDNSPLHF.

CDR3 nucleotides: TGTGCCAGTAACGGGGGGCCAGCAGATACGCAGTATTTT. It encodes CASNGGPADTQYF. V and J are TRBV19 and TRBJ2-3, with D possibly TRBD2 on 7 matching bases. The CDR3 runs to 13 residues. V dropped 7 bases and J dropped 4 bases, with 12 bases sitting between them. Germline assignment: CDR1 LNHDA and CDR2 SQIVND (reference sequence).

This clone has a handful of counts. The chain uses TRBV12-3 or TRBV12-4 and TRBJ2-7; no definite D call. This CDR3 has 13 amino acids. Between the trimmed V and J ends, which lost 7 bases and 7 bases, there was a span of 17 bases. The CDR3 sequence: CASTPSMGGEQYF. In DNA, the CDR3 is TGTGCCAGCACCCCAAGTATGGGTGGTGAGCAGTACTTC.

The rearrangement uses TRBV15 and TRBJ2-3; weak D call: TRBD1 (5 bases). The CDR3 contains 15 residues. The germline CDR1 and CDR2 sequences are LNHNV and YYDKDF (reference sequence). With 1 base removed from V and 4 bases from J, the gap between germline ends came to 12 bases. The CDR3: CATSRVPGLADTQYF. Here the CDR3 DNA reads TGTGCCACCAGCAGAGTCCCAGGGCTTGCAGATACGCAGTATTTT.

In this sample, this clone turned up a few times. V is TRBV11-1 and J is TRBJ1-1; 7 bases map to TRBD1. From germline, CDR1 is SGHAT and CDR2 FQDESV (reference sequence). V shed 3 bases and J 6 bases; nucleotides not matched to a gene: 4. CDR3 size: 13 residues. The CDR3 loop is CASSFVQGAEAFF. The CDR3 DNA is TGTGCCAGCAGCTTTGTCCAGGGGGCTGAAGCTTTCTTT.

The CDR3 reads CAISEAGTDTQYF. CDR3 DNA sequence: TGTGCCATCAGTGAGGCGGGGACAGATACGCAGTATTTT. This chain links TRBV10-3 with TRBJ2-3, with D maybe TRBD2 (6 bases). CDR3 length: 13 amino acids. Germline V gene data show CDR1 as ENHRY and CDR2 as SYGVKD. The V end was cut by 2 bases, the J end by 3 bases, with 6 bases between.

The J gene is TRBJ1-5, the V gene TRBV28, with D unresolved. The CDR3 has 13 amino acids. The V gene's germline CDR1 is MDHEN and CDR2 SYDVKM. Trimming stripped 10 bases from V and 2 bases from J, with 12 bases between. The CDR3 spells CAIKEVGNQPQHF. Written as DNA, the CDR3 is TGTGCCATCAAGGAGGTTGGCAATCAGCCCCAGCATTTT.

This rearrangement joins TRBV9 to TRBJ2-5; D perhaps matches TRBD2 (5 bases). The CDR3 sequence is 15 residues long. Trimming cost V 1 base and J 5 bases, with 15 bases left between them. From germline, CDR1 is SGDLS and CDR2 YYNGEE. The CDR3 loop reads CASSVLGNSGETQYF. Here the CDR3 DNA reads TGTGCCAGCAGCGTACTTGGTAACTCGGGGGAGACCCAGTACTTC.

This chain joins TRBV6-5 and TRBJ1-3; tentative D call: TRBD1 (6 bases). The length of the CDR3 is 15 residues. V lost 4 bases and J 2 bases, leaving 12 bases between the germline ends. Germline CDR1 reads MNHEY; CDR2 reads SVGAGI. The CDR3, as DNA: TGTGCCAGCAGTTCACAGGACAGCCCTGGAAACACCATATATTTT. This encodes CASSSQDSPGNTIYF.

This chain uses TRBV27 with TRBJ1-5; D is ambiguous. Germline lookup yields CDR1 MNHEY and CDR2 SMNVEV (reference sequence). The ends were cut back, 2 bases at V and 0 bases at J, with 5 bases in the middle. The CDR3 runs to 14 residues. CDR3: CASSLAYSNQPQHF. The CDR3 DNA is TGTGCCAGCAGTTTAGCATATAGCAATCAGCCCCAGCATTTT.

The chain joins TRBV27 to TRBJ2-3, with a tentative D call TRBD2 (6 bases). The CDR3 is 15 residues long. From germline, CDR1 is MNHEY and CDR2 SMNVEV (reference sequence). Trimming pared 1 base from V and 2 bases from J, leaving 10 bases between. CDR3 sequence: CASSLWGDDTDTQYF. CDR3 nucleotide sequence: TGTGCCAGCAGTTTATGGGGGGACGACACAGATACGCAGTATTTT.

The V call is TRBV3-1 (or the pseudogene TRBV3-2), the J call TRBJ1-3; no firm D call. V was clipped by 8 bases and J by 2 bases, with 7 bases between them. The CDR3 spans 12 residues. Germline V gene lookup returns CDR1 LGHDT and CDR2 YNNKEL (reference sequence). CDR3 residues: CASLSTGNTIYF. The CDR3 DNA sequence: TGTGCCAGCTTAAGTACTGGAAACACCATATATTTT.

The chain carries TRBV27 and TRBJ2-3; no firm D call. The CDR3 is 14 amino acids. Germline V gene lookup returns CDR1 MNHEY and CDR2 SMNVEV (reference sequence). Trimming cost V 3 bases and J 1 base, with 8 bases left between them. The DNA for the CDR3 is TGTGCCAGCAGTTTTTGGGCCGGCACAGATACGCAGTATTTT. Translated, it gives CASSFWAGTDTQYF.

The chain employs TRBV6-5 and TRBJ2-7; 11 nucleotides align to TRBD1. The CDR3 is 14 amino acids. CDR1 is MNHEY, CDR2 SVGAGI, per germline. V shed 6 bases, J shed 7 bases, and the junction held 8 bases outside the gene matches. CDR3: CASSTGTGGEEQYF. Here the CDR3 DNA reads TGTGCCAGCAGCACCGGGACAGGGGGAGAAGAGCAGTACTTC.

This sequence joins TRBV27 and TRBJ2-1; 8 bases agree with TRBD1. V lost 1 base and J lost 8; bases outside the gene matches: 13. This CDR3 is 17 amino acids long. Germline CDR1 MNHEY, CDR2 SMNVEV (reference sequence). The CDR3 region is CASSLLPGRGLTDEQFF. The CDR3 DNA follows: TGTGCCAGCAGTTTATTGCCTGGCAGGGGGCTTACGGATGAGCAGTTCTTC.

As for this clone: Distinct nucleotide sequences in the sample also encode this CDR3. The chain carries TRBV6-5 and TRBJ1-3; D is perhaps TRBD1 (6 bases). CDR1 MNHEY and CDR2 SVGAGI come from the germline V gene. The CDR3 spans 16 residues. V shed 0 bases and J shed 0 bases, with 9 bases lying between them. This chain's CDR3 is CASSYSRGDSGNTIYF. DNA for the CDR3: TGTGCCAGCAGTTACTCGAGGGGGGACTCTGGAAACACCATATATTTT.

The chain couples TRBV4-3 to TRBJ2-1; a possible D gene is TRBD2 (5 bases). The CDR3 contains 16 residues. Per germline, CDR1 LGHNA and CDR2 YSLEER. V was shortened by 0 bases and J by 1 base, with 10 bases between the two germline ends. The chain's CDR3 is CASSQEFRGSYNEQFF. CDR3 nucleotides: TGCGCCAGCAGCCAAGAGTTCCGGGGATCCTACAATGAGCAGTTCTTC.

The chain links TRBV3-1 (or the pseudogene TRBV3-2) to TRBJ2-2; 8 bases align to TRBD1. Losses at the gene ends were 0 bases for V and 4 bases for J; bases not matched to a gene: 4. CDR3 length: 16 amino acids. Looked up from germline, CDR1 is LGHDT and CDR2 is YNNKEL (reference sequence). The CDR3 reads CASSQETGVGTGELFF. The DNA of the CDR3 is TGTGCCAGCAGCCAAGAGACAGGGGTGGGCACCGGGGAGCTGTTTTTT.

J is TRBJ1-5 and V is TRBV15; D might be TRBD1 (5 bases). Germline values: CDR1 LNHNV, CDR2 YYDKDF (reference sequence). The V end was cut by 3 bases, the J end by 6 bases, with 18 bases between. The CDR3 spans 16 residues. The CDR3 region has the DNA TGTGCCACCAGCAGTGGTGGTCGGGGGTTGGGTCAGCCCCAGCATTTT. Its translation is CATSSGGRGLGQPQHF.

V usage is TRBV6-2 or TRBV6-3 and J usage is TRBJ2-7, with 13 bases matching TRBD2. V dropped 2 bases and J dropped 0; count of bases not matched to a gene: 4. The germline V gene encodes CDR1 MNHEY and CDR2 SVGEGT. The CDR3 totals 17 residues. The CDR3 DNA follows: TGTGCCAGCAGTTACCCGGGACTAGCGGGGTTCTCCTACGAGCAGTACTTC. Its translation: CASSYPGLAGFSYEQYF.

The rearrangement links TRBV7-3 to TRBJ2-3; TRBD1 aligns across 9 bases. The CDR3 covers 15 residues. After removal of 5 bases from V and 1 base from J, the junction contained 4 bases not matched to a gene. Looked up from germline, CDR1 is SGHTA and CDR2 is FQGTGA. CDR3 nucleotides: TGTGCCAGCAGCACGGGACAGGGCCGCACAGATACGCAGTATTTT. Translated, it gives CASSTGQGRTDTQYF. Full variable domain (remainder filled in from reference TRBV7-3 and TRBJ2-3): GAGVSQTPSNKVTEKGKYVELRCDPISGHTALYWYRQSLGQGPEFLIYFQGTGAADDSGLPNDRFFAVRPEGSVSTLKIQRTERGDSAVYLCASSTGQGRTDTQYFGPGTRLTVL.

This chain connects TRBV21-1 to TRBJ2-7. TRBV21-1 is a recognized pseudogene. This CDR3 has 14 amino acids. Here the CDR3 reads CASSKGEGIHEQYF. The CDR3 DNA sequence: TGTGCCAGCAGCAAAGGCGAAGGGATCCACGAGCAGTACTTC.

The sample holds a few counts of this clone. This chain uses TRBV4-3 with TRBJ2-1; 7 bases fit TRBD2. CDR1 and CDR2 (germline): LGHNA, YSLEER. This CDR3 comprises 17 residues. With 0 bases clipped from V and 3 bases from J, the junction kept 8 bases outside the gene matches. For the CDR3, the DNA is TGCGCCAGCAGCCAAGATCGGGCTAGCGGATTCTACAATGAGCAGTTCTTC. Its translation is CASSQDRASGFYNEQFF.

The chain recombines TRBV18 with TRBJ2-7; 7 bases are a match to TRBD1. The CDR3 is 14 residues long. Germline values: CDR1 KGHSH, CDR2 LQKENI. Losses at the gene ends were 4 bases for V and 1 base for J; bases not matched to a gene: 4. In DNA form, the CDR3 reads TGTGCCAGCTCACGGACAGGACAGTCCTACGAGCAGTACTTC. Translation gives CASSRTGQSYEQYF.

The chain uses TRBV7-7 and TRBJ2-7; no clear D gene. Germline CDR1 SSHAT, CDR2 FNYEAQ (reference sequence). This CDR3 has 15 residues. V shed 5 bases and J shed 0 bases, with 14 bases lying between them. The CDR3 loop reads CASSLNDGISYEQYF. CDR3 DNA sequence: TGTGCCAGCAGCCTAAATGACGGTATCTCCTACGAGCAGTACTTC. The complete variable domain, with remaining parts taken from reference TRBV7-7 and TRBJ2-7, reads GAGVSQSPRYKVTKRGQDVTLRCDPISSHATLYWYQQALGQGPEFLTYFNYEAQPDKSGLPSDRFSAERPEGSISTLTIQRTEQRDSAMYRCASSLNDGISYEQYFGPGTRLTVT.

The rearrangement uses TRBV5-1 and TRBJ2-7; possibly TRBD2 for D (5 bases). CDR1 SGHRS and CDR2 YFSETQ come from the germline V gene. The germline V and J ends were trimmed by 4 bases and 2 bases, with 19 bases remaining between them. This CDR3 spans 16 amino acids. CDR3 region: CASSPNSGFRTYEQYF. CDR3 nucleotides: TGCGCCAGCAGCCCGAACTCGGGATTCAGGACCTACGAGCAGTACTTC.

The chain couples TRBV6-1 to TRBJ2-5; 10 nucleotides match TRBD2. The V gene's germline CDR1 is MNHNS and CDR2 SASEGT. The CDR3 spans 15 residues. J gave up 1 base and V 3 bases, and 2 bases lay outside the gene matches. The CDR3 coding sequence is TGTGCCAGCAGTGAGTTAGCGGGAGGCCAAGAGACCCAGTACTTC. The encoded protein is CASSELAGGQETQYF.